The clone carrying this T cell receptor (beta chain) turned up a few times. Its matching antigen is unknown. Between the trimmed V and J ends, which lost 0 bases and 4 bases, there was a span of 13 bases. The CDR3 loop spans 16 amino acids. Germline V lookup: CDR1 LNHDA, CDR2 SQIVND (reference sequence). Peripheral blood, together with lesional scalp punch biopsies, was collected from alopecia areata patients. TCR sequencing used cDNA made by reverse transcription of extracted RNA. Sequenced by immunoSEQ multiplex PCR; TCRdb stores in-frame clones only, minus some. Among roughly 120,000 clones listed, around two fifths were seen once. The data originate from a study of CD8+ T cells in alopecia areata. The wider study: Among treated patients, oral tofacitinib was administered at 5 to 10 mg twice daily.

General study findings and limits: Unlike in mice, where it was clearer, TCR sharing across patients was less clear, possibly HLA-related. Normal scalp showed lower clonality than lesional scalp, especially alopecia totalis/universalis.

The chain combines TRBV19 with TRBJ2-1; D is uncertain. The clonotype comes from a human donor with alopecia areata. The sequenced sample was CD4+ T cells sorted from blood. The CDR3 here is CASSIEASSPYNEQFF. The CDR3 DNA sequence: TGTGCCAGTAGTATAGAGGCATCGTCGCCTTACAATGAGCAGTTCTTC.